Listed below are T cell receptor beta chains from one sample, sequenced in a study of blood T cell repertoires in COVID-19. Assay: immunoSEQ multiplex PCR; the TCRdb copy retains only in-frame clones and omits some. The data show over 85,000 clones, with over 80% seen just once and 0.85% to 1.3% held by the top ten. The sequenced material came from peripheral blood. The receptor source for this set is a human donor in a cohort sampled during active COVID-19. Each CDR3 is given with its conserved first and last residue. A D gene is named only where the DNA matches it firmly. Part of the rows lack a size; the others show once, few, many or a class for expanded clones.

cdr3_nt: TGCGCCAGCAGCCAAGAGGTAGCGGGAGGGTTTCACAATGAGCAGTTCTTC
cdr3_aa: CASSQEVAGGFHNEQFF
d_call: TRBD2
j_call: TRBJ2-1
v_call: TRBV4-1
clone_size: once

cdr3_nt: TGTGCCAGCAGTTTATCCTCGACATACTGGAACACTGAAGCTTTCTTT
cdr3_aa: CASSLSSTYWNTEAFF
d_call: NA
j_call: TRBJ1-1
v_call: TRBV27
clone_size: once

cdr3_nt: TGTGCCAGCAGCTTGGGCAGGGGGAGCACTGAAGCTTTCTTT
cdr3_aa: CASSLGRGSTEAFF
d_call: TRBD1
j_call: TRBJ1-1
v_call: TRBV11-3
clone_size: NA

cdr3_nt: TGTGCCAGCAGTCTGGGAGGGGACCCAGACTACGAGCAGTACTTC
cdr3_aa: CASSLGGDPDYEQYF
d_call: TRBD2
j_call: TRBJ2-7
v_call: TRBV28
clone_size: NA

cdr3_nt: TGTGCCAGCAGCCTGGGGACAGGGGGGAGGTATGGCTACACCTTC
cdr3_aa: CASSLGTGGRYGYTF
d_call: TRBD1
j_call: TRBJ1-2
v_call: TRBV3-1/TRBV3-2
clone_size: NA

cdr3_nt: TGTGCCAGCAGCTTAAGTGGACAGGGGACCTTCTACGAGCAGTACTTC
cdr3_aa: CASSLSGQGTFYEQYF
d_call: TRBD1
j_call: TRBJ2-7
v_call: TRBV7-8
clone_size: NA

cdr3_nt: TGTGCCAGCAGGGGACAGTCTCATCAGCCCCAGCATTTT
cdr3_aa: CASRGQSHQPQHF
d_call: TRBD1
j_call: TRBJ1-5
v_call: TRBV6-5
clone_size: NA

cdr3_nt: TGTGCCAGCAGCGGACTTTTTCAGGAGCTGTTTTTT
cdr3_aa: CASSGLFQELFF
d_call: NA
j_call: TRBJ2-2
v_call: TRBV14
clone_size: NA

cdr3_nt: TGTGCCAGCAGCTTAGTGGAGGGGAGGCACGAGCAGTACTTC
cdr3_aa: CASSLVEGRHEQYF
d_call: NA
j_call: TRBJ2-7
v_call: TRBV11-2
clone_size: few

cdr3_nt: TGCGCCAGCAGCCAGACGACTAGCGGGAATGAGCAGTTCTTC
cdr3_aa: CASSQTTSGNEQFF
d_call: TRBD2
j_call: TRBJ2-1
v_call: TRBV4-1
clone_size: few

cdr3_nt: TGTGCCAGCTGGGGAACCGGGACTAGCGCTCAAGAGACCCAGTACTTC
cdr3_aa: CASWGTGTSAQETQYF
d_call: TRBD2
j_call: TRBJ2-5
v_call: TRBV7-8
clone_size: NA

cdr3_nt: TGCGCCAGCAAAACGGACAGGGCAGCGAGCGGGCCTCTTGGTACGCAGTATTTT
cdr3_aa: CASKTDRAASGPLGTQYF
d_call: TRBD1
j_call: TRBJ2-3
v_call: TRBV5-1
clone_size: once

cdr3_nt: TGTGCCAGCAGGACAGCCGGGACAGGGGTGTGGGAGCAGTACTTC
cdr3_aa: CASRTAGTGVWEQYF
d_call: TRBD1
j_call: TRBJ2-7
v_call: TRBV28
clone_size: NA

cdr3_nt: TGTGCCTGGAGTGTAGTGCGGCTCACCGGGGAGCTGTTTTTT
cdr3_aa: CAWSVVRLTGELFF
d_call: NA
j_call: TRBJ2-2
v_call: TRBV30
clone_size: NA

cdr3_nt: TGTGCCAGCAGTTCCGGGACAGGGATTTCAGAGACCCAGTACTTC
cdr3_aa: CASSSGTGISETQYF
d_call: TRBD1
j_call: TRBJ2-5
v_call: TRBV6-5
clone_size: NA

cdr3_nt: TGTGCCAGCTCACCAATTAAGGGGATCGGCGGGGAGCTGTTTTTT
cdr3_aa: CASSPIKGIGGELFF
d_call: NA
j_call: TRBJ2-2
v_call: TRBV18
clone_size: NA

cdr3_nt: TGCGCCAGCAGTGATTCTAGCACAGATACGCAGTATTTT
cdr3_aa: CASSDSSTDTQYF
d_call: NA
j_call: TRBJ2-3
v_call: TRBV10-2
clone_size: NA

cdr3_nt: TGTGCCAGCAACAGACTACCTATCTACGAGCAGTACTTC
cdr3_aa: CASNRLPIYEQYF
d_call: NA
j_call: TRBJ2-7
v_call: TRBV28
clone_size: NA

cdr3_nt: TGCGCCAGCAGCCAAGGAATTAGGGGGCTGATTAGTGATGAGCAGTTCTTC
cdr3_aa: CASSQGIRGLISDEQFF
d_call: TRBD1
j_call: TRBJ2-1
v_call: TRBV4-1
clone_size: once

cdr3_nt: TGTGCCAGCAGTCCTCGGGGGTGGGCTAACTATGGCTACACCTTC
cdr3_aa: CASSPRGWANYGYTF
d_call: NA
j_call: TRBJ1-2
v_call: TRBV3-1/TRBV3-2
clone_size: NA

cdr3_nt: TGTGCCAGCTCACCATCCCGGACAGCCGAATACGAGCAGTACTTC
cdr3_aa: CASSPSRTAEYEQYF
d_call: NA
j_call: TRBJ2-7
v_call: TRBV18
clone_size: once

cdr3_nt: TGCAGCGTTGAGGGGCCGTACTCGACCAATGAGCAGTTCTTC
cdr3_aa: CSVEGPYSTNEQFF
d_call: NA
j_call: TRBJ2-1
v_call: TRBV29-1
clone_size: NA

cdr3_nt: TGTGCCACTCGAGGGTGGGGCACTGAAGCTTTCTTT
cdr3_aa: CATRGWGTEAFF
d_call: NA
j_call: TRBJ1-1
v_call: TRBV14
clone_size: once

cdr3_nt: TGTGCCAGCAACCCCCCGGGACTAGCCTACGAGCAGTACTTC
cdr3_aa: CASNPPGLAYEQYF
d_call: TRBD2
j_call: TRBJ2-7
v_call: TRBV28
clone_size: NA

cdr3_nt: TGTGCCAGCAGTTTATCCGACGCGGGGTACGAGCAGTACTTC
cdr3_aa: CASSLSDAGYEQYF
d_call: NA
j_call: TRBJ2-7
v_call: TRBV27
clone_size: NA

cdr3_nt: TGTGCCAGTAGTATCGGTGTAGCGGGAGAGATAGGTGAGACCCAGTACTTC
cdr3_aa: CASSIGVAGEIGETQYF
d_call: TRBD2
j_call: TRBJ2-5
v_call: TRBV19
clone_size: NA

cdr3_nt: TGTGCCAGCAGTATCAAAGGACAGGGGGAAAAACTGTTTTTT
cdr3_aa: CASSIKGQGEKLFF
d_call: TRBD1
j_call: TRBJ1-4
v_call: TRBV27
clone_size: NA

cdr3_nt: TGTGCCAGCTCCCCCGACAGTCAAGAGACCCAGTACTTC
cdr3_aa: CASSPDSQETQYF
d_call: NA
j_call: TRBJ2-5
v_call: TRBV18
clone_size: NA

cdr3_nt: TGTGCCAGCGGGGGGGGTTATACCTACGAGCAGTACTTC
cdr3_aa: CASGGGYTYEQYF
d_call: TRBD2
j_call: TRBJ2-7
v_call: TRBV6-5
clone_size: NA

cdr3_nt: TGTGCCAGTACCCCTGGGTTGTGGGAGGGCTACGAGCAGTACTTC
cdr3_aa: CASTPGLWEGYEQYF
d_call: TRBD2
j_call: TRBJ2-7
v_call: TRBV19
clone_size: NA

cdr3_nt: TGTGCCAGCAGCTTGGTGGGACAGTACAATCAGCCCCAGCATTTT
cdr3_aa: CASSLVGQYNQPQHF
d_call: TRBD1
j_call: TRBJ1-5
v_call: TRBV5-5
clone_size: NA

cdr3_nt: TGTGCCTGGAGTGTACTCGTTGAAAAACTGTTTTTT
cdr3_aa: CAWSVLVEKLFF
d_call: NA
j_call: TRBJ1-4
v_call: TRBV30
clone_size: few

cdr3_nt: TGTGCCAGCAGTTACACCGGGCCGGGAGGGCCCAATGAGCAGTTCTTC
cdr3_aa: CASSYTGPGGPNEQFF
d_call: TRBD2
j_call: TRBJ2-1
v_call: TRBV3-1/TRBV3-2
clone_size: NA

cdr3_nt: TGTGCCAGCTCACCACTAGCGTACAATGAGCAGTTCTTC
cdr3_aa: CASSPLAYNEQFF
d_call: NA
j_call: TRBJ2-1
v_call: TRBV18
clone_size: NA

cdr3_nt: TGTGCCAGCAGTTACTCATACAGACAGAGGTTGGAGCAGTTCTTC
cdr3_aa: CASSYSYRQRLEQFF
d_call: NA
j_call: TRBJ2-1
v_call: TRBV6-5
clone_size: NA

cdr3_nt: TGTGCCAGCAGCCGTCACATTCAGGCTGAAGCTTTCTTT
cdr3_aa: CASSRHIQAEAFF
d_call: NA
j_call: TRBJ1-1
v_call: TRBV3-1/TRBV3-2
clone_size: few

cdr3_nt: TGTGCCAGCAGCCCGACAGTGAACACTGAAGCTTTCTTT
cdr3_aa: CASSPTVNTEAFF
d_call: NA
j_call: TRBJ1-1
v_call: TRBV14
clone_size: NA